The 10 T cell receptor beta chains reported below all come from one sample, sequenced in a study of T-cell memory formation after mild COVID-19. TCRdb re-called the 5' RACE reads with MiXCR, one entry per CDR3 protein. Counted here are hundreds of thousands of distinct CDR3 sequences, around 28% occurring once; the ten biggest clones make up roughly 14%. The sequenced sample consisted of PBMCs or a T cell subset sorted from them (not recorded which). Receptors originate from an adult woman who had mild COVID-19 (a few samples of this study predate the infection). Cell type and time point are not known.

The genes are TRBV7-3 and TRBJ2-3; TRBD2 is a possible D gene (7 bases). This CDR3 has 15 residues. Between the trimmed V and J ends, which lost 8 bases and 1 base, there was a span of 16 bases. CDR1 is SGHTA, CDR2 FQGTGA, per germline. The CDR3 DNA is TGTGCCAGCGGACAGAGCGGGACCCGCACAGATACGCAGTATTTT. Translated: CASGQSGTRTDTQYF.

This chain's CDR3 is CASSKRDRSYEQYF. For the CDR3, the DNA is TGTGCCAGCTCGAAGAGGGACAGATCCTACGAGCAGTACTTC. J is TRBJ2-7 and V is TRBV9; 7 bases fit TRBD1. This CDR3 is 14 amino acids long. The trim removed 7 bases at V and 1 base at J, leaving 8 bases unmatched. The germline gives CDR1 SGDLS, CDR2 YYNGEE.

The table lists this clonotype with a few counts. V is TRBV3-1 and J is TRBJ2-7; 9 positions match TRBD2. V dropped 4 bases and J dropped 1; count of bases not matched to a gene: 8. The germline CDR1 and CDR2 sequences are LGHDT and YNNKEL (reference sequence). The CDR3 covers 16 residues. CDR3 amino acids: CASSPPLAGSSYEQYF. As DNA, the CDR3 is TGTGCCAGCAGCCCTCCACTAGCGGGTTCATCCTACGAGCAGTACTTC.

The chain carries TRBV2 and TRBJ1-5, with 9 bases matching TRBD1. Trimming cost V 7 bases and J 1 base; bases outside gene matches: 5. CDR3 size: 15 residues. Germline CDR1 and CDR2: SNHLY and FYNNEI. CDR3 region: CASKTDRGSNQPQHF. As DNA, the CDR3 is TGTGCCAGCAAGACGGACAGGGGAAGCAATCAGCCCCAGCATTTT.

The rearrangement uses TRBV20-1 and TRBJ1-5, with TRBD1 matching 7 bases. Germline CDR1 is DFQATT and CDR2 is SNEGSKA (reference sequence). This CDR3 is built from 15 residues. Trimming removed 0 bases from V and 1 base from J; junction bases left unmatched: 3. CDR3 residues: CSAREGGVSNQPQHF. The DNA for the CDR3 is TGCAGTGCTAGAGAAGGGGGCGTAAGCAATCAGCCCCAGCATTTT.

The chain is built from TRBV25-1 and TRBJ1-5, with D perhaps matching TRBD1 (5 bases). CDR1 MGHDK and CDR2 SYGVNS come from the germline V gene. With 3 bases removed from V and 3 bases from J, the gap between germline ends came to 15 bases. This CDR3 region has 16 residues. This CDR3 is CASSEPRAGNNQPQHF. The CDR3 DNA follows: TGTGCCAGCAGTGAGCCGAGGGCAGGGAACAATCAGCCCCAGCATTTT. Together with reference TRBV25-1 and TRBJ1-5, the CDR3 gives the full variable domain: EADIYQTPRYLVIGTGKKITLECSQTMGHDKMYWYQQDPGMELHLIHYSYGVNSTEKGDLSSESTVSRIRTEHFPLTLESARPSHTSQYLCASSEPRAGNNQPQHFGDGTRLSIL.

CDR3 region: CASTRTYADNSPLHF. The CDR3, as DNA: TGTGCCAGCACCAGAACTTACGCTGATAATTCACCCCTCCACTTT. The chain has TRBV7-2 and TRBJ1-6; D is uncertain. The germline V gene encodes CDR1 SGHTA and CDR2 FQGNSA. V was cut by 7 bases and J by 5 bases, with 15 bases left in between. The length of the CDR3 is 15 residues.

This clonotype was counted between two and nine times. The V call is TRBV5-1, the J call TRBJ2-7; D is possibly TRBD1 (5 bases). Germline assignment: CDR1 SGHRS and CDR2 YFSETQ. The CDR3 contains 15 residues. The V end was cut by 5 bases, the J end by 2 bases, with 17 bases between. DNA for the CDR3: TGCGCCAGCAGTGGGGCATTGGGGCGAACCTACGAGCAGTACTTC. It is translated as CASSGALGRTYEQYF.

This clonotype was observed a handful of times. The chain combines TRBV7-3 with TRBJ2-6; D call uncertain. The CDR3 runs 15 residues. CDR1 and CDR2 (germline): SGHTA, FQGTGA. V shed 5 bases and J shed 0 bases, with 8 bases lying between them. The chain's CDR3 is CASSQDPSGANVLTF. The CDR3 DNA sequence: TGTGCCAGCAGCCAGGACCCCTCTGGGGCCAACGTCCTGACTTTC.

This clonotype was detected many times. V usage is TRBV5-1 and J usage is TRBJ2-3; TRBD2 matches at 11 bases. This CDR3 region has 16 residues. Germline CDR1 and CDR2: SGHRS and YFSETQ. V was clipped by 2 bases and J by 3 bases; unmatched bases: 5. This CDR3 reads CASSFSSGRITDTQYF. CDR3 nucleotides: TGCGCCAGCAGCTTTTCTAGCGGGAGGATTACAGATACGCAGTATTTT.